These T cell receptor beta chains were read from a single sample in a study of CD8+ T cells in alopecia areata. Assay used: immunoSEQ multiplex PCR; TCRdb lists only in-frame clones, some missing. The table shows 100,000 to 130,000 clones, with about 50% occurring only once. Sequencing was done on a sample of NKG2D-low CD8+ T cells sorted from blood. The receptor source for this set is a human donor with alopecia areata. CDR3s include the opening cysteine and the closing phenylalanine or tryptophan. D genes are given only for firm matches. Rows give clone size only sometimes, using once, few, many, or a class for an expanded clone.

V	J	size	D	DNA	CDR3
TRBV5-1	TRBJ2-2	NA	NA	TGCGCCAGCACCTACACCGGGGAGCTGTTTTTT	CASTYTGELFF
TRBV13	TRBJ2-1	NA	NA	TGTGCCAGCAGCTTAAGGACAAAGATCGGCAATGAGCAGTTCTTC	CASSLRTKIGNEQFF
TRBV5-6	TRBJ2-3	NA	TRBD2	TGTGCCAGCAGCTCGGTCCTAGCGGGAGGCCGCACAGATACGCAGTATTTT	CASSSVLAGGRTDTQYF
TRBV4-1	TRBJ2-2	NA	NA	TGCGCCAGCAGCCAACCACACGGGGACCCCGGCGGGGAGCTGTTTTTT	CASSQPHGDPGGELFF
TRBV2	TRBJ2-1	NA	TRBD2	TGTGCCAGTCGAACCGGGACTAGCATCTACAATGAGCAGTTCTTC	CASRTGTSIYNEQFF
TRBV7-9	TRBJ2-5	once	TRBD1	TGTGCCAGCAGCGAAGGGACAGGGCGGGGGGAGACCCAGTACTTC	CASSEGTGRGETQYF
TRBV5-5	TRBJ2-3	many	NA	TGTGCCAGCAGCAGGGGGGGGCCGGGAGATACGCAGTATTTT	CASSRGGPGDTQYF
TRBV7-2	TRBJ2-5	NA	TRBD2	TGTGCCAGCAGCTTAACTAGCGGAAAAGAGACCCAGTACTTC	CASSLTSGKETQYF
TRBV7-2	TRBJ2-7	NA	NA	TGTGCCAGCAAAAGAATCTCCTACGAGCAGTACTTC	CASKRISYEQYF
TRBV9	TRBJ2-7	few	TRBD2	TGTGCCAGCAGCGAGGCGGGAGGGCCCTACGAGCAGTACTTC	CASSEAGGPYEQYF
TRBV28	TRBJ2-3	few	NA	TGTGCCAGCAGCTCAATATGGGACCCCCCGCGCACAGATACGCAGTATTTT	CASSSIWDPPRTDTQYF
TRBV29-1	TRBJ1-2	NA	NA	TGCAGCGTTGATCACGGCATCTATGGCTACACCTTC	CSVDHGIYGYTF
TRBV5-6	TRBJ2-5	NA	NA	TGTGCCAGCAGTTACGACCCAGAGTGGACCCAGTACTTC	CASSYDPEWTQYF
TRBV5-6	TRBJ2-2	NA	TRBD1	TGTGCCAGCAGCTGGGGAAGGACAGGGGATCCCGGGGAGCTGTTTTTT	CASSWGRTGDPGELFF
TRBV27	TRBJ2-7	NA	NA	TGTGCCAGCTCTCGGGGGGCGTCGGTCGAGCAGTACTTC	CASSRGASVEQYF
TRBV28	TRBJ2-7	NA	NA	TGTGCCGTGCCGGGACTCCGAGGCTACGAGCAGTACTTC	CAVPGLRGYEQYF
TRBV23-1	TRBJ2-3	few	TRBD1	TGCGCCAGCAGTCAATTGATGGACAGGCCGAATACGCAGTATTTT	CASSQLMDRPNTQYF
TRBV12-5	TRBJ2-3	NA	NA	TGTGCTAGTGGTTTGAGAGATACGCAGTATTTT	CASGLRDTQYF
TRBV7-6	TRBJ2-3	NA	NA	TGTGCCAGCAGCCAAAGCCCAAAAGATACGCAGTATTTT	CASSQSPKDTQYF
TRBV7-2	TRBJ2-7	NA	NA	TGTGCCAGCAGCCTTATTAGCCCGGGTCCCATGTCCTACGAGCAGTACTTC	CASSLISPGPMSYEQYF
TRBV19	TRBJ2-1	NA	TRBD2	TGTGCCAGTACCCTCGGGACTAGCGGCCACAATGAGCAGTTCTTC	CASTLGTSGHNEQFF
TRBV5-1	TRBJ1-2	NA	NA	TGCGCCAGCAGCCGCACTTCGACCGAATATGGCTACACCTTC	CASSRTSTEYGYTF
TRBV27	TRBJ2-1	NA	NA	TGTGCCAGCAGTTTTGGGGGGGCCGCCCGCTACAATGAGCAGTTCTTC	CASSFGGAARYNEQFF
TRBV29-1	TRBJ2-1	NA	NA	TGCAGCGTTGAAGATTTAGGGGACTCCTACAATGAGCAGTTCTTC	CSVEDLGDSYNEQFF
TRBV19	TRBJ2-3	NA	TRBD2	TGTGCCAGTAGTCCTCCCGTAGCGGGAGCTGATACGCAGTATTTT	CASSPPVAGADTQYF
TRBV28	TRBJ2-7	NA	NA	TGTGCCAGCAGCTCCCCGGACAGTTCCTACGAGCAGTACTTC	CASSSPDSSYEQYF
TRBV27	TRBJ2-5	few	NA	TGTGCCAGCAGCCACCTAGAGACCCAGTACTTC	CASSHLETQYF
TRBV29-1	TRBJ2-7	once	TRBD2	TGCAGCGCCATACTAGCGGGAGATTACGAGCAGTACTTC	CSAILAGDYEQYF
TRBV5-1	TRBJ2-1	NA	TRBD2	TGCGCCAGCAGCTGGAGCGGGAATCCGGCTAATGAGCAGTTCTTC	CASSWSGNPANEQFF
TRBV11-3	TRBJ2-1	few	NA	TGTGCCAGCAGCTTCGCACCGTACAATGAGCAGTTCTTC	CASSFAPYNEQFF
TRBV6-5	TRBJ2-1	NA	TRBD1	TGTGCCACCGGGACGCCAGGGGGCTATGAGCAGTTCTTC	CATGTPGGYEQFF
TRBV29-1	TRBJ2-5	few	NA	TGCAGCGTTGTCGCCGACAGCTCCCAAGAGACCCAGTACTTC	CSVVADSSQETQYF
TRBV5-6	TRBJ2-3	NA	NA	TGTGCCAGCGGAGGGGGCGAAGTTCCGCAGTATTTT	CASGGGEVPQYF
TRBV4-1	TRBJ2-5	NA	NA	TGCGCCAGCAGCCAAGATAGTTTCGGGACTCTGGAGACCCAGTACTTC	CASSQDSFGTLETQYF
TRBV19	TRBJ2-7	NA	NA	TGTGCCAGTAGTGCCGGAAACGGCCCCTACGAGCAGTACTTC	CASSAGNGPYEQYF
TRBV6-6	TRBJ2-1	few	NA	TGTGCCAGCAGTTACTCCAGGGGTGAGCAGTTCTTC	CASSYSRGEQFF
TRBV2	TRBJ2-1	NA	NA	TGTGCCAGCACCGTAGCAGGTGTCGAGCAGTTCTTC	CASTVAGVEQFF
TRBV5-1	TRBJ2-7	NA	NA	TGCGCCAGCAGCTTGGCCGGGGGGCCCCACGAGCAGTACTTC	CASSLAGGPHEQYF
TRBV19	TRBJ2-1	NA	NA	TGTGCCAGTACCAGGGGGTGGGGGGAACCCTACAATGAGCAGTTCTTC	CASTRGWGEPYNEQFF
TRBV10-3	TRBJ2-3	NA	NA	TGTGCCGGCTCCGGCGCAGGAGGCCCGGATACGCAGTATTTT	CAGSGAGGPDTQYF
TRBV9	TRBJ2-7	NA	NA	TGTGCCAGCAGTGGGGACACGGGGTCCTACGAGCAGTACTTC	CASSGDTGSYEQYF
TRBV5-6	TRBJ2-7	few	NA	TGTGCCAGCAGCTTGTGGGGCGGGACAGACGTTGAAGAGCAGTACTTC	CASSLWGGTDVEEQYF
TRBV27	TRBJ1-5	NA	TRBD1	TGTGCCAGCAGTCTAACAGGGGGCAATCAGCCCCAGCATTTT	CASSLTGGNQPQHF
TRBV14	TRBJ2-1	NA	NA	TGTGCCAGCAGCCAAACAGGGATAATGGATGAGCAGTTCTTC	CASSQTGIMDEQFF
TRBV29-1	TRBJ1-1	NA	NA	TGCAGCGCAATGGGGACTCTTGAAGCTTTCTTT	CSAMGTLEAFF
TRBV4-2	TRBJ1-5	NA	TRBD1	TGTGCCAGCAGCCAAGCTACGACAGGGGCAAATCAGCCCCAGCATTTT	CASSQATTGANQPQHF
TRBV7-6	TRBJ2-1	once	TRBD2	TGTGCCAGCAGCTTCCAAACTAGCGGGACCTACAATGAGCAGTTCTTC	CASSFQTSGTYNEQFF
TRBV23-1	TRBJ1-5	NA	NA	TGCGCCAGCAGTCAAGATGACCAGCCCCAGCATTTT	CASSQDDQPQHF
TRBV2	TRBJ1-1	NA	TRBD1	TGTGCCAGCAGTGAACTTAGGGGACAGGCCACTGAAGCTTTCTTT	CASSELRGQATEAFF
TRBV7-7	TRBJ2-7	NA	NA	TGTGCTAGCAGCCCCTCTTATGGGGCGAACGAGCAGTACTTC	CASSPSYGANEQYF
TRBV5-1	TRBJ1-1	few	NA	TGCGCCAGCAGCAGCCGTTGGTTATCAAACACTGAAGCTTTCTTT	CASSSRWLSNTEAFF
TRBV13	TRBJ2-3	NA	NA	TGTGCCAGCAGCCATAGACAGGGCACAGATACGCAGTATTTT	CASSHRQGTDTQYF
TRBV28	TRBJ1-3	NA	NA	TGTGCCAGCAGTCCGGTCCTCTCTGGAAACACCATATATTTT	CASSPVLSGNTIYF
TRBV29-1	TRBJ1-1	few	NA	TGCAGCGTTGACAGGGCCGCTGAAGCTTTCTTT	CSVDRAAEAFF
TRBV28	TRBJ2-7	once	TRBD1	TGTGCCAGCAGTTCCCGGACAGGTTCCTACGAGCAGTACTTC	CASSSRTGSYEQYF
TRBV7-9	TRBJ2-2	few	TRBD2	TGTGCCAGCAGCTTAACTAGCGGGATTGGCGGGGAGCTGTTTTTT	CASSLTSGIGGELFF
TRBV29-1	TRBJ2-1	few	TRBD2	TGCAGCGTTATTTCGTTTGGGGGAGGGGTTGAGCAGTTCTTC	CSVISFGGGVEQFF
TRBV7-6	TRBJ2-1	NA	NA	TGTGCCAGCAGCTTAGTTGGGGATGAGCAGTTCTTC	CASSLVGDEQFF
TRBV10-3	TRBJ2-5	hyperexpanded	NA	TGTGCCATCAGTGTCCACGGCAGCCAAGAGACCCAGTACTTC	CAISVHGSQETQYF
TRBV29-1	TRBJ1-2	NA	NA	TGCAGCGTTCGACACAGGGTAGGCTATGGCTACACCTTC	CSVRHRVGYGYTF